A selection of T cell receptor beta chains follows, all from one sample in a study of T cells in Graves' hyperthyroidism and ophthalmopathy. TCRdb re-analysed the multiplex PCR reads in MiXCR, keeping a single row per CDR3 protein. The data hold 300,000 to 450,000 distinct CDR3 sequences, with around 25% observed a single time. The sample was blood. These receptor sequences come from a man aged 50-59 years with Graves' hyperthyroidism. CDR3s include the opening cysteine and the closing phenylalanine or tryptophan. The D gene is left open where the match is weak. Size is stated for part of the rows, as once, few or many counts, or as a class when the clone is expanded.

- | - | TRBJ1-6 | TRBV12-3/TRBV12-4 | TGTGCCAGCAGTCGGGGGCATGGCTCTCCCCTCCACTTT | CASSRGHGSPLHF
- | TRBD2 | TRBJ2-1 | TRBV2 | TGTGCCAGCAGTCCTGGAGAGCGGGGTGAGCAGTTCTTC | CASSPGERGEQFF
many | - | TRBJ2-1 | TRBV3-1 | TGTGCCAGCAGCCGGGGCACAAATGAGCAGTTCTTC | CASSRGTNEQFF
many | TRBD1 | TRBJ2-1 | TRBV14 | TGTGCCAGCAGCCAAGGGGGTCGGACAGGGACGAGAAATGAGCAGTTCTTC | CASSQGGRTGTRNEQFF
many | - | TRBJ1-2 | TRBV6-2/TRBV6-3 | TGTGCCAGCAGTTACATGGGACACGACTATGGCTACACCTTC | CASSYMGHDYGYTF
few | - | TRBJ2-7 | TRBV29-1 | TGCAGCGTTGAAGATGCTAAGGACCATTCCTCCTACGAGCAGTACTTC | CSVEDAKDHSSYEQYF
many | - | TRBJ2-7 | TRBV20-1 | TGCAGTGCTAGAGCGCTGCAAACGGGAGCGGGCTACGAGCAGTACTTC | CSARALQTGAGYEQYF
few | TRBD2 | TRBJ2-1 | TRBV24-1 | TGTGCCACCAGTGGCTGGACTAGCGGGATTGGAAATGAGCAGTTCTTC | CATSGWTSGIGNEQFF
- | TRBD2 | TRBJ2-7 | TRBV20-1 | TGCAGTGCCAGTAGCGGGGTCGGTTCCTACGAGCAGTACTTC | CSASSGVGSYEQYF
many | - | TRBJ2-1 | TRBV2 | TGTGCCAGCAGTGCGGTAGCTACCAATGAGCAGTTCTTC | CASSAVATNEQFF
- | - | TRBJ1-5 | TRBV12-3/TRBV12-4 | TGTGCCAGCAGTAACCCTTCTGGGGGGCAGCCCCAGCATTTT | CASSNPSGGQPQHF
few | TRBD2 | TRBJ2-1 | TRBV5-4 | TGTGCCAGCAGCGCGATAGCGGGGATTTCCTACAATGAGCAGTTCTTC | CASSAIAGISYNEQFF
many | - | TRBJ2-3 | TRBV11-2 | TGTGCCAGCAGCCTTGCCGCAGCGGCAGATACGCAGTATTTT | CASSLAAAADTQYF
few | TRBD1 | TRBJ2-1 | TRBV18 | TGTGCCAGCTCACCGATCCCGACAGGGGGAGATGGGTTCTTC | CASSPIPTGGDGFF
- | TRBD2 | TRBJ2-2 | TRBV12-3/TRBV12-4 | TGTGCCAGCAGGCCCGGGACTAGCGGGACCACCGGGGAGCTGTTTTTT | CASRPGTSGTTGELFF
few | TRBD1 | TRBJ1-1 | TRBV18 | TGTGCCAGCTCACCCGAGACAGGGGGAGTAACTGAAGCTTTCTTT | CASSPETGGVTEAFF